This T cell receptor (beta chain) came from a study of identical twins. This clonotype appeared many times. Trimming removed 7 bases from V and 3 bases from J, with 10 bases in between. The CDR3 sequence is 12 residues long. CDR1 MNHEY and CDR2 SVGEGT come from the germline V gene. Each CDR3 protein gets one entry after TCRdb re-called the 5' RACE reads with MiXCR. The repertoire consists of a few hundred thousand distinct CDR3 sequences, with about 24% occurring once and the leading ten covering over 2.5%. These data were likewise used in another study, on T cells expressing NK-cell markers. That investigation notes: Each TCR beta repertoire originated in sorted T cells that were CD3+CD56+NKG2C+, CD3+CD56+NKG2C- or CD3+CD56-NKG2C+. Dominant NKG2C+ clonotypes accounted for about 1.0-8% of CD8+ T cells in about six donors. These clonotypes additionally ranked first within the CD3+CD56-NKG2C+ fraction of a handful of donors. Whether expanded NKG2C-expressing T cell clones recognize HCMV is unknown.

The chain recombines TRBV6-2 or TRBV6-3 with TRBJ2-7; weak D call: TRBD1 (5 bases). The receptor's source is a woman under 30 in good health. Sequenced input: CD4+ T cells sorted from blood. The chain's CDR3 is CASKDTFYEQYF. The DNA for the CDR3 is TGTGCCAGCAAGGACACCTTCTACGAGCAGTACTTC.